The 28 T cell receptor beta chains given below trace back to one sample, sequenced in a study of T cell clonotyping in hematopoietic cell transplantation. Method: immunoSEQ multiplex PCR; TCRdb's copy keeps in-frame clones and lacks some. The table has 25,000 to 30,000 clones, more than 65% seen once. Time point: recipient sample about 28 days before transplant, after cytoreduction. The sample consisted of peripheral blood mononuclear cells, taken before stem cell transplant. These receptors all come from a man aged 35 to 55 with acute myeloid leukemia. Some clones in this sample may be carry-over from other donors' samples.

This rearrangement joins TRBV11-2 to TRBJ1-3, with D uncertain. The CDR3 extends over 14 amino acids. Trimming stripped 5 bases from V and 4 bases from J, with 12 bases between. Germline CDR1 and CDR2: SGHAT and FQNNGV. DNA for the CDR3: TGTGCCAGCAGCACCGACCGTTTAGGAAACACCATATATTTT. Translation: CASSTDRLGNTIYF.

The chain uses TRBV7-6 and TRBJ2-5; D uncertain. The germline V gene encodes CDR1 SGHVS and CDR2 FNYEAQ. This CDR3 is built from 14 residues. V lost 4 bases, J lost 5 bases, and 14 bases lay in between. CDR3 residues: CASSSLLEKETQYF. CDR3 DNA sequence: TGTGCCAGCAGCTCCCTCCTCGAGAAGGAGACCCAGTACTTC.

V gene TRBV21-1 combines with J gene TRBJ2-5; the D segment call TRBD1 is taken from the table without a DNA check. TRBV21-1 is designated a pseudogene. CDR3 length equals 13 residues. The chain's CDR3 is CASSRGQGPTQYF. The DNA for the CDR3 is TGTGCCAGCAGCCGTGGACAGGGTCCGACCCAGTACTTC.

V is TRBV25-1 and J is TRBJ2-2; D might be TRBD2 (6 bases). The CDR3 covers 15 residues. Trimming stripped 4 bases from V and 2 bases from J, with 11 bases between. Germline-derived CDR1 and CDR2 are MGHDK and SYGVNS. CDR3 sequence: CASSGRTTNTGELFF. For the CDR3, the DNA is TGTGCCAGCAGTGGAAGGACTACTAACACCGGGGAGCTGTTTTTT.

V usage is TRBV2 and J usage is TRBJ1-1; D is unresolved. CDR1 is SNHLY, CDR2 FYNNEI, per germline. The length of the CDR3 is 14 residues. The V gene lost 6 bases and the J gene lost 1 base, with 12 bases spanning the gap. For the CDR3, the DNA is TGTGCCAGCAGCGGTCGTTGGGGGAACACTGAAGCTTTCTTT. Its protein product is CASSGRWGNTEAFF.

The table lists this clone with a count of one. The CDR3 region is CASSSGTSGGAGELFF. The CDR3 DNA reads TGTGCCAGTAGTTCCGGGACTAGCGGGGGAGCCGGGGAGCTGTTTTTT. This sequence joins TRBV19 and TRBJ2-2, with TRBD2 matching 14 bases. Germline CDR1 is LNHDA and CDR2 is SQIVND (reference sequence). This CDR3 has 16 amino acids. Trimming removed 5 bases from V and 6 bases from J; junction bases left unmatched: 5.

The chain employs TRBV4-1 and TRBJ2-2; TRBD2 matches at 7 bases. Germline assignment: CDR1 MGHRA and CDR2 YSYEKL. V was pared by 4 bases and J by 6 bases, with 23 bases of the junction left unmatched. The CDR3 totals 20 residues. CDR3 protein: CASSLRGSSGSLGVAGELFF. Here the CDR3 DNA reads TGCGCCAGCAGCCTTAGAGGGTCTAGCGGTTCCTTGGGGGTGGCCGGGGAGCTGTTTTTT.

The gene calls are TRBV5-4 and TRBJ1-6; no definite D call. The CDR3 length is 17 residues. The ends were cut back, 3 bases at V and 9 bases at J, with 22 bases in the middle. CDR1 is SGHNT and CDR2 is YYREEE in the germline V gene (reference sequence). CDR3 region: CASSSPGPFGHSSPLHF. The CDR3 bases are TGTGCCAGCAGCTCGCCGGGCCCCTTCGGCCATAGTTCACCCCTCCACTTT.

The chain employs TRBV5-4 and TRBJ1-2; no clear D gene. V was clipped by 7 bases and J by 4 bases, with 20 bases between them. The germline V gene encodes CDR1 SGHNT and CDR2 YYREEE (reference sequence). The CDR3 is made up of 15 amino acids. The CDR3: CASRPEAGHIYGYTF. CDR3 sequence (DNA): TGTGCCAGCCGCCCCGAGGCCGGCCACATCTATGGCTACACCTTC.

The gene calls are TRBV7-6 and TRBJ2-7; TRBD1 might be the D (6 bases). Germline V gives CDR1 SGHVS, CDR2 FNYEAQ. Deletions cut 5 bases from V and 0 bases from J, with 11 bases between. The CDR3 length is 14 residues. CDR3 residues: CASSAGTISYEQYF. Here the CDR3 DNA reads TGTGCCAGCAGCGCCGGGACAATCTCCTACGAGCAGTACTTC. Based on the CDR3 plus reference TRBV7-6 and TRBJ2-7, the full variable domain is GAGVSQSPRYKVTKRGQDVALRCDPISGHVSLYWYRQALGQGPEFLTYFNYEAQQDKSGLPNDRFSAERPEGSISTLTIQRTEQRDSAMYRCASSAGTISYEQYFGPGTRLTVT.

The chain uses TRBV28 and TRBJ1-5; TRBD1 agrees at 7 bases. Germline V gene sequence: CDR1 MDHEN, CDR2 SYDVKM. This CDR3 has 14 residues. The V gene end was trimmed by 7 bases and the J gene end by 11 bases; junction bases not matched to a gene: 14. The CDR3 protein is CASTVTGYRSAQHF. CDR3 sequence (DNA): TGTGCCAGCACGGTGACAGGGTACCGATCAGCCCAGCATTTT. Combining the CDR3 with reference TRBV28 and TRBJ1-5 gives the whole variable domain DVKVTQSSRYLVKRTGEKVFLECVQDMDHENMFWYRQDPGLGLRLIYFSYDVKMKEKGDIPEGYSVSREKKERFSLILESASTNQTSMYLCASTVTGYRSAQHFGDGTRLSIL.

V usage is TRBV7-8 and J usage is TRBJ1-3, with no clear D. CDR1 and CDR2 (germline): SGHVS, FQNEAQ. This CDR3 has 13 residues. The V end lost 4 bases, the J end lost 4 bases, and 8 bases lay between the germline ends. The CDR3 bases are TGTGCCAGCAGCTCTGGTACCGGAAACACCATATATTTT. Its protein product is CASSSGTGNTIYF.

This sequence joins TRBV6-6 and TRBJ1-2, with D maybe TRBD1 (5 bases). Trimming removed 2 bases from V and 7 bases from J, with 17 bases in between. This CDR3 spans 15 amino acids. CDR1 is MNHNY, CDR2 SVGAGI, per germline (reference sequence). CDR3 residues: CASSYGQGTVFGYTF. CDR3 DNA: TGTGCCAGCAGTTACGGCCAGGGTACGGTTTTTGGCTACACCTTC.

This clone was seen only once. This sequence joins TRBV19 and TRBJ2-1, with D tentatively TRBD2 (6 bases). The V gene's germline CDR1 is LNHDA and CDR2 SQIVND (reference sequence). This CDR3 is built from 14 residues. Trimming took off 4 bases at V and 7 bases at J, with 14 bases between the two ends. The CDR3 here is CASSTGYSGNEQFF. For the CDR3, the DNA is TGTGCCAGTAGTACAGGATATAGCGGTAATGAGCAGTTCTTC.

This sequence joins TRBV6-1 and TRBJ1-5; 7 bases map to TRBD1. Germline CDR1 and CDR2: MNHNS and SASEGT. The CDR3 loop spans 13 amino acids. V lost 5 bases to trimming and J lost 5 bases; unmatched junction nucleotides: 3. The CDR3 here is CASSRQGDQPQHF. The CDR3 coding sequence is TGTGCCAGCAGTAGACAGGGCGATCAGCCCCAGCATTTT.

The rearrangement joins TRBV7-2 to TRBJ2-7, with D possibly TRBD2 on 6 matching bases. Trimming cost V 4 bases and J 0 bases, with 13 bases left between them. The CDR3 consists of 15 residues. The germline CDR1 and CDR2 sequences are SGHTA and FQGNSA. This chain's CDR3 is CASSSTSLSSYEQYF. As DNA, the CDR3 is TGTGCCAGCAGCTCCACTAGCCTTAGCTCCTACGAGCAGTACTTC.

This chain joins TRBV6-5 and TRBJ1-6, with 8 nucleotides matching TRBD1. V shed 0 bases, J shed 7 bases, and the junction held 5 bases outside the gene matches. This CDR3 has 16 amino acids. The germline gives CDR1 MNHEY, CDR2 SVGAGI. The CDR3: CASSYSTGARNSPLHF. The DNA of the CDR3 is TGTGCCAGCAGTTACTCGACAGGGGCGAGGAATTCACCCCTCCACTTT.

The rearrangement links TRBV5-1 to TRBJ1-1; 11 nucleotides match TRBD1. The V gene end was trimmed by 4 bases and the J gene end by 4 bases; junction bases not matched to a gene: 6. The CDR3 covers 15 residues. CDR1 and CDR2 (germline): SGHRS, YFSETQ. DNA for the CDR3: TGCGCCAGCAGCCCAGCCGGGACAGGGGGCACTGAAGCTTTCTTT. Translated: CASSPAGTGGTEAFF.

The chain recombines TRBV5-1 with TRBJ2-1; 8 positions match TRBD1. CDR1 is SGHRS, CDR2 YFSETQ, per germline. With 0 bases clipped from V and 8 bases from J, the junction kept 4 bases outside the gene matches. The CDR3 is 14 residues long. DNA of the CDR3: TGCGCCAGCAGCTTGGGACAGGGGATCGATGAGCAGTTCTTC. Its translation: CASSLGQGIDEQFF.

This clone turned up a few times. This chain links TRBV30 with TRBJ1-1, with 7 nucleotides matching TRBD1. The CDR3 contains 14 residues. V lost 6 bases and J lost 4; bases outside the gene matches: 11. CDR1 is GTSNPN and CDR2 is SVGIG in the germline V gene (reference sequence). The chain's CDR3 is CACPTTGSATEAFF. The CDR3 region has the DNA TGTGCCTGCCCCACGACAGGGTCAGCCACTGAAGCTTTCTTT.

The CDR3 spells CASSLVGTSAYYEQYF. DNA for the CDR3: TGTGCCAGCAGCTTGGTGGGGACTAGCGCTTACTACGAGCAGTACTTC. The chain carries TRBV5-6 and TRBJ2-7, with TRBD2 matching over 10 bases. The J segment lost 3 bases and the V segment lost 0 bases, leaving 6 bases of the junction unmatched. Germline CDR1 SGHDT, CDR2 YYEEEE. CDR3 size: 16 residues.

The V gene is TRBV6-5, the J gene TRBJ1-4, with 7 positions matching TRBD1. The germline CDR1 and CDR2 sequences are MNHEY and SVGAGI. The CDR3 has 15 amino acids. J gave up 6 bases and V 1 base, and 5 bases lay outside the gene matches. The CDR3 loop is CASSYWSGGDEKLFF. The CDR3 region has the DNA TGTGCCAGCAGTTACTGGTCAGGGGGGGATGAAAAACTGTTTTTT.

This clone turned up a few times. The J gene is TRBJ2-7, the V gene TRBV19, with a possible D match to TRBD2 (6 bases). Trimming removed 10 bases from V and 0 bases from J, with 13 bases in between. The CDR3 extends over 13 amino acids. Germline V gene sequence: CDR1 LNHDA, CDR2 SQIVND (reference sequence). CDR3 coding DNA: TGTGCCACCCAACTCGGGGGCTCCTACGAGCAGTACTTC. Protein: CATQLGGSYEQYF. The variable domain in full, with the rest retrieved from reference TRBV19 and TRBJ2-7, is DGGITQSPKYLFRKEGQNVTLSCEQNLNHDAMYWYRQDPGQGLRLIYYSQIVNDFQKGDIAEGYSVSREKKESFPLTVTSAQKNPTAFYLCATQLGGSYEQYFGPGTRLTVT.

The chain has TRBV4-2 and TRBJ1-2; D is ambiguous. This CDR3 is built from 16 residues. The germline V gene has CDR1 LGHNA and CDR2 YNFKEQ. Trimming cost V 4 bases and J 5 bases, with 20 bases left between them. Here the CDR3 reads CASSLPSRTKTYGYTF. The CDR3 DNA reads TGTGCCAGCAGCCTACCTTCCAGGACGAAAACGTATGGCTACACCTTC.

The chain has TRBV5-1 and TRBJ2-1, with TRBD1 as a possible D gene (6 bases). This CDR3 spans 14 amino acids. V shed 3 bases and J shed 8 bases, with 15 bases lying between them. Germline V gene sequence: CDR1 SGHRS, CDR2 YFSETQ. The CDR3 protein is CASSWGSGADEQFF. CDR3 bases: TGCGCCAGCAGCTGGGGGTCAGGGGCCGATGAGCAGTTCTTC.

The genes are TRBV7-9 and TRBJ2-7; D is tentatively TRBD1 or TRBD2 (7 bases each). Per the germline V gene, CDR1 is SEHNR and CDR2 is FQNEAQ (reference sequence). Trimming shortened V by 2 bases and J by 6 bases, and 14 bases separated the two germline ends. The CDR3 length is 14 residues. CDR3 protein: CASSLRGGGGEQYF. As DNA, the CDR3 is TGTGCCAGCAGCTTAAGGGGAGGGGGCGGCGAGCAGTACTTC.

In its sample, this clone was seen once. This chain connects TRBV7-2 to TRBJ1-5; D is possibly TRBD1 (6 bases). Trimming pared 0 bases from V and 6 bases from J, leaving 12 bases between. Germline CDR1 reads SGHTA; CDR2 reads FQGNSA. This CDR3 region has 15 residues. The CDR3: CASSLAGGPSQPQHF. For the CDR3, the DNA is TGTGCCAGCAGCTTAGCGGGGGGGCCCAGTCAGCCCCAGCATTTT.

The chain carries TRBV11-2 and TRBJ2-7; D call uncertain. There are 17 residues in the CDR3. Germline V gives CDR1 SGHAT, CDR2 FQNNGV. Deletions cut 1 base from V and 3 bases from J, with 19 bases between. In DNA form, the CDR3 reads TGTGCCAGCAGCTTAGGATTCTCCGGGCTGCTAGGCTACGAGCAGTACTTC. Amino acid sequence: CASSLGFSGLLGYEQYF.